The 12 T cell receptor beta chains listed next were all sequenced from one sample in a study of T cell responses to AZD1222 COVID-19 vaccine. Sequenced by immunoSEQ multiplex PCR; TCRdb stores in-frame clones only, minus some. Of about 140,000 clones listed, 85% to 95% are singletons. The source was peripheral blood, collected on day 0 of AZD1222 vaccination. The receptors were sampled from an adult in good health.

The CDR3 nucleotides read TGTGCCAGTAGCAGGAGAGCTAATGAAAAACTGTTTTTT. Translating gives CASSRRANEKLFF. The chain is built from TRBV19 and TRBJ1-4, with no clear D. The ends were cut back, 6 bases at V and 3 bases at J, with 8 bases in the middle. This CDR3 is built from 13 residues. Germline values: CDR1 LNHDA, CDR2 SQIVND (reference sequence).

In this sample, this clone turned up once. The rearrangement uses TRBV6-2 or TRBV6-3 and TRBJ1-3; no firm D call. The CDR3 extends over 16 amino acids. V was clipped by 4 bases and J by 4 bases, with 17 bases between them. Germline V lookup: CDR1 MNHEY, CDR2 SVGEGT. The CDR3: CASSLRRPRLGNTIYF. The CDR3 DNA follows: TGTGCCAGCAGTTTACGCCGTCCGAGACTCGGAAACACCATATATTTT.

This sequence joins TRBV5-1 and TRBJ1-3, with D hard to call. This CDR3 has 16 residues. CDR1 is SGHRS and CDR2 is YFSETQ in the germline V gene. The V gene lost 0 bases and the J gene lost 4 bases, with 14 bases spanning the gap. The CDR3 protein is CASSLVGSLGGNTIYF. As DNA, the CDR3 is TGCGCCAGCAGCTTGGTAGGCAGCCTGGGGGGAAACACCATATATTTT.

This clone was detected only a few times. J is TRBJ1-3 and V is TRBV4-2, with no clear D. Germline V CDR1 and CDR2: LGHNA, YNFKEQ. V lost 0 bases and J 4 bases, leaving 13 bases between the germline ends. There are 16 residues in the CDR3. CDR3 amino acids: CASSQEGRVTGNTIYF. CDR3 coding DNA: TGTGCCAGCAGCCAAGAAGGGCGGGTGACGGGAAACACCATATATTTT.

This sequence joins TRBV19 and TRBJ1-6; TRBD1 matches at 7 bases. The CDR3 is made up of 14 amino acids. Losses at the gene ends were 5 bases for V and 7 bases for J; bases not matched to a gene: 5. Germline loops: CDR1 LNHDA, CDR2 SQIVND (reference sequence). CDR3 in DNA: TGTGCCAGTAGTGTCGGGACAGACAATTCACCCCTCCACTTT. Translated: CASSVGTDNSPLHF.

The V and J genes are TRBV6-5 and TRBJ1-1, with D possibly TRBD1 on 5 matching bases. There are 13 residues in the CDR3. The germline V gene has CDR1 MNHEY and CDR2 SVGAGI. Trimming removed 10 bases from V and 1 base from J, with 13 bases in between. Here the CDR3 reads CATGRDGNTEAFF. The DNA of the CDR3 is TGTGCCACAGGCCGGGACGGGAACACTGAAGCTTTCTTT.

The chain is built from TRBV4-1 and TRBJ2-1; TRBD2 might be the D (5 bases). V lost 5 bases to trimming and J lost 4 bases, with 9 bases between them. The V gene's germline CDR1 is MGHRA and CDR2 YSYEKL. The CDR3 totals 13 residues. The CDR3 DNA sequence: TGCGCCAGCAGCGGGAGTGGGTACAATGAGCAGTTCTTC. Its translation: CASSGSGYNEQFF.

The chain carries TRBV18 and TRBJ2-5; 7 positions agree with TRBD1. V lost 3 bases and J lost 5; bases outside the gene matches: 9. CDR1 and CDR2 from the germline V gene are KGHSH and LQKENI. The CDR3 spans 15 residues. The CDR3 loop is CASSPIQTGWETQYF. For the CDR3, the DNA is TGTGCCAGCTCACCGATTCAGACAGGGTGGGAGACCCAGTACTTC.

V is TRBV6-5 and J is TRBJ1-2; unclear D gene. CDR3 length equals 13 residues. Germline CDR1 MNHEY, CDR2 SVGAGI. The V end was cut by 6 bases, the J end by 1 base, with 9 bases between. The chain's CDR3 is CASSRDHNYGYTF. DNA for the CDR3: TGTGCCAGCAGCAGAGACCATAACTATGGCTACACCTTC.

The chain couples TRBV5-6 to TRBJ2-4; D may be TRBD2 (6 bases). Germline V gene data show CDR1 as SGHDT and CDR2 as YYEEEE. The CDR3 covers 15 residues. The ends were cut back, 4 bases at V and 0 bases at J, with 11 bases in the middle. The CDR3 sequence is CASSRPGLAKNIQYF. For the CDR3, the DNA is TGTGCCAGCAGCCGCCCGGGACTAGCCAAAAACATTCAGTACTTC.

The rearrangement joins TRBV7-9 to TRBJ1-6; TRBD1 matches at 9 bases. The CDR3 is made up of 15 amino acids. V was pared by 6 bases and J by 6 bases, with 6 bases of the junction left unmatched. Germline values: CDR1 SEHNR, CDR2 FQNEAQ (reference sequence). The DNA of the CDR3 is TGTGCCAGCAGGCATCTACAGGGGGCTAATTCACCCCTCCACTTT. This encodes CASRHLQGANSPLHF.

The chain's CDR3 is CSVEDRVGTGIYGYTF. The CDR3 DNA follows: TGCAGCGTTGAAGATAGGGTGGGGACAGGGATCTATGGCTACACCTTC. This chain connects TRBV29-1 to TRBJ1-2; 9 bases align to TRBD1. With 0 bases clipped from V and 4 bases from J, the junction kept 9 bases outside the gene matches. Germline V gives CDR1 SQVTM, CDR2 ANQGSEA. The CDR3 spans 16 residues.